What follows are 21 T cell receptor beta chains derived from one specimen sequenced in a study of OX40 agonist ivuxolimab in advanced cancers. Method: immunoSEQ multiplex PCR; TCRdb's copy keeps in-frame clones and lacks some. The sample yields 53,000 or so clones, approximately 84% seen once. The sample in question was CD4+ or CD8+ T cells sorted from blood, obtained in a trial of the OX40 agonist ivuxolimab. These receptors were obtained from an adult with an advanced solid tumor such as melanoma, head and neck, liver or kidney cancer.

The CDR3 DNA is TGCGCCAGCAGCTTGGAGGGGGAACTATACGAGCAGTACTTC. This codes for CASSLEGELYEQYF. This chain connects TRBV5-1 to TRBJ2-7, with a possible D match to TRBD1 (6 bases). The CDR3 consists of 14 residues. CDR1 is SGHRS, CDR2 YFSETQ, per germline. V lost 0 bases, J lost 4 bases, and 11 bases lay in between.

Written as DNA, the CDR3 is TGTGCCAGCAGTCCACGGACAGGGTGGGATACGCAGTATTTT. Translating it yields CASSPRTGWDTQYF. The rearrangement joins TRBV6-5 to TRBJ2-3; 8 nucleotides match TRBD1. CDR3 length: 14 amino acids. Germline V CDR1 and CDR2: MNHEY, SVGAGI. The ends lost 5 bases at V and 6 bases at J; junction bases unmatched: 7.

The chain has TRBV27 and TRBJ1-6, with D hard to call. V was pared by 5 bases and J by 4 bases, with 6 bases between. CDR3 length: 13 residues. Germline CDR1 reads MNHEY; CDR2 reads SMNVEV (reference sequence). The CDR3 region has the DNA TGTGCCAGCAGTGCGCGTTATAATTCACCCCTCCACTTT. Amino acid sequence: CASSARYNSPLHF.

The J gene is TRBJ2-1, the V gene TRBV5-6; TRBD2 agrees at 9 bases. The CDR3 is 16 amino acids. The germline CDR1 and CDR2 sequences are SGHDT and YYEEEE. Trimming removed 1 base from V and 1 base from J; junction bases left unmatched: 3. The CDR3 sequence is CASSLRLAGSYNEQFF. The DNA for the CDR3 is TGTGCCAGCAGCTTGCGGCTAGCGGGATCCTACAATGAGCAGTTCTTC.

The chain joins TRBV7-2 to TRBJ2-5; D is possibly TRBD2 (6 bases). In germline, CDR1 is SGHTA, CDR2 FQGNSA. The CDR3 runs 14 residues. The V end lost 1 base, the J end lost 1 base, and 7 bases lay between the germline ends. The DNA of the CDR3 is TGTGCCAGCAGCTTAGGGGGACTCCAAGAGACCCAGTACTTC. This translates into CASSLGGLQETQYF.

This clone was seen a single time. The J gene is TRBJ2-3, the V gene TRBV18; 7 bases align to TRBD2. After removal of 3 bases from V and 3 bases from J, the junction contained 3 bases not matched to a gene. CDR3 length: 14 residues. Germline CDR1 is KGHSH and CDR2 is LQKENI. The CDR3 here is CASSPASGTDTQYF. The CDR3, as DNA: TGTGCCAGCTCACCGGCTAGCGGTACAGATACGCAGTATTTT.

The chain employs TRBV23-1 and TRBJ2-1, with D hard to call. TRBV23-1 is classed as an ORF, of uncertain function. CDR3 length: 12 residues. The V gene lost 7 bases and the J gene lost 9 bases, with 13 bases spanning the gap. The CDR3 reads CASTHRRVEQFF. The CDR3 DNA reads as TGCGCCAGCACCCACCGGCGCGTTGAGCAGTTCTTC.

The V and J genes are TRBV7-8 and TRBJ2-1; 8 nucleotides agree with TRBD2. The germline gives CDR1 SGHVS, CDR2 FQNEAQ. The CDR3 runs 13 residues. J was trimmed by 9 bases and V by 3 bases; bases with no gene match: 4. The CDR3 here is CASSFSGTFEQFF. The CDR3 nucleotides read TGTGCCAGCAGCTTTAGCGGGACTTTTGAGCAGTTCTTC.

The CDR3 sequence: CASQTGDLNTEAFF. The CDR3 nucleotides are TGCGCCAGCCAAACAGGGGACTTGAACACTGAAGCTTTCTTT. This chain connects TRBV5-1 to TRBJ1-1, with TRBD1 matching 7 bases. The CDR3 runs to 14 residues. Per the germline V gene, CDR1 is SGHRS and CDR2 is YFSETQ. Trimming at V came to 7 bases and at J to 0 bases, leaving 6 bases not matched to a gene.

The J gene is TRBJ2-7, the V gene TRBV10-3; D is uncertain. Germline values: CDR1 ENHRY, CDR2 SYGVKD. The germline V and J ends were trimmed by 3 bases and 8 bases, with 20 bases remaining between them. CDR3 length: 15 amino acids. CDR3 DNA: TGTGCCATCAGTGATGAACGGCGAGCCAAAAACAAGCAGTACTTC. This translates into CAISDERRAKNKQYF.

The chain combines TRBV20-1 with TRBJ2-7; D is possibly TRBD2 (5 bases). CDR3 length: 11 amino acids. From germline, CDR1 is DFQATT and CDR2 SNEGSKA (reference sequence). The CDR3 nucleotides are TGCAGCGCGGAGGCTGGTAACGAGCAGTACTTC. Amino acid sequence: CSAEAGNEQYF.

The CDR3 DNA is TGCGCCAGCAGCCAAGATCATGAGGGAACGGAGCCCCAGCATTTT. It is translated as CASSQDHEGTEPQHF. The chain employs TRBV4-1 and TRBJ1-5; D unresolved. The CDR3 runs to 15 residues. CDR1 and CDR2 from the germline V gene are MGHRA and YSYEKL. Trimming took off 0 bases at V and 8 bases at J, with 14 bases between the two ends.

This chain joins TRBV4-1 and TRBJ1-1, with no clear D. This CDR3 has 14 amino acids. Germline-derived CDR1 and CDR2 are MGHRA and YSYEKL. V was pared by 1 base and J by 2 bases, with 8 bases between. The DNA for the CDR3 is TGCGCCAGCAGCCAAGTGATGGGAAACACTGAAGCTTTCTTT. As protein: CASSQVMGNTEAFF.

The chain has TRBV11-2 and TRBJ2-7, with TRBD1 matching over 9 bases. Germline V gives CDR1 SGHAT, CDR2 FQNNGV. The CDR3 is made up of 18 amino acids. V dropped 4 bases and J dropped 2; count of bases not matched to a gene: 15. The CDR3 region has the DNA TGTGCCAGCAGCTCGGATACCTCAGACAGGGGGGAAACCTACGAGCAGTACTTC. Amino acid sequence: CASSSDTSDRGETYEQYF.

This chain joins TRBV19 and TRBJ2-3, with 7 bases matching TRBD2. Unmatched junction bases numbered 4, after V lost 3 bases and J lost 4 bases. In germline, CDR1 is LNHDA, CDR2 SQIVND (reference sequence). This CDR3 comprises 14 residues. In DNA, the CDR3 is TGTGCCAGTAGTATCCGTCGGGGGGCAGATACGCAGTATTTT. Its protein is CASSIRRGADTQYF. Full variable domain (rest looked up from reference TRBV19 and TRBJ2-3): DGGITQSPKYLFRKEGQNVTLSCEQNLNHDAMYWYRQDPGQGLRLIYYSQIVNDFQKGDIAEGYSVSREKKESFPLTVTSAQKNPTAFYLCASSIRRGADTQYFGPGTRLTVL.

This chain joins TRBV5-1 and TRBJ2-3; D not certain. The CDR3 consists of 14 residues. With 0 bases removed from V and 0 bases from J, the gap between germline ends came to 5 bases. Germline V gene lookup returns CDR1 SGHRS and CDR2 YFSETQ. The CDR3 spells CASSLAYSTDTQYF. The DNA for the CDR3 is TGCGCCAGCAGCTTGGCCTACAGCACAGATACGCAGTATTTT.

The chain joins TRBV5-1 to TRBJ1-2; 9 bases agree with TRBD1. Germline CDR1 reads SGHRS; CDR2 reads YFSETQ. The CDR3 is 16 amino acids. V was clipped by 3 bases and J by 0 bases; unmatched bases: 6. The CDR3 region has the DNA TGCGCCAGCAGCTCGGACGGACAGGGGTCTAACTATGGCTACACCTTC. Its translation: CASSSDGQGSNYGYTF.

The chain has TRBV30 and TRBJ1-4; D call uncertain. The CDR3 runs 13 residues. Between the trimmed V and J ends, which lost 3 bases and 6 bases, there was a span of 11 bases. Germline V gene lookup returns CDR1 GTSNPN and CDR2 SVGIG (reference sequence). For the CDR3, the DNA is TGTGCCTGGAGCAGGACCGGGGATGAAAAACTGTTTTTT. Translating it yields CAWSRTGDEKLFF.

The genes are TRBV15 and TRBJ1-1, with D maybe TRBD1 (6 bases). V lost 4 bases to trimming and J lost 4 bases, with 19 bases between them. The CDR3 is 16 amino acids. Germline assignment: CDR1 LNHNV and CDR2 YYDKDF (reference sequence). CDR3 bases: TGTGCCACCAGCACTCGAACGGGGGGGCGGCTCACTGAAGCTTTCTTT. This gives the protein CATSTRTGGRLTEAFF.

The chain employs TRBV6-5 and TRBJ2-2; D may be TRBD1 (6 bases). V gave up 6 bases and J gave up 5 bases, with 16 bases separating them. Looked up from germline, CDR1 is MNHEY and CDR2 is SVGAGI. The CDR3 contains 15 residues. The CDR3 is CASRTTTGGTGELFF. The CDR3, as DNA: TGTGCCAGCAGGACCACGACAGGTGGGACCGGGGAGCTGTTTTTT.

The chain has TRBV19 and TRBJ2-1; D uncertain. With 0 bases removed from V and 8 bases from J, the gap between germline ends came to 14 bases. The germline V gene encodes CDR1 LNHDA and CDR2 SQIVND (reference sequence). The CDR3 length is 15 residues. CDR3 DNA sequence: TGTGCCAGTAGTATAGAGGGTATTGAATTCTATGAGCAGTTCTTC. Translation gives CASSIEGIEFYEQFF.